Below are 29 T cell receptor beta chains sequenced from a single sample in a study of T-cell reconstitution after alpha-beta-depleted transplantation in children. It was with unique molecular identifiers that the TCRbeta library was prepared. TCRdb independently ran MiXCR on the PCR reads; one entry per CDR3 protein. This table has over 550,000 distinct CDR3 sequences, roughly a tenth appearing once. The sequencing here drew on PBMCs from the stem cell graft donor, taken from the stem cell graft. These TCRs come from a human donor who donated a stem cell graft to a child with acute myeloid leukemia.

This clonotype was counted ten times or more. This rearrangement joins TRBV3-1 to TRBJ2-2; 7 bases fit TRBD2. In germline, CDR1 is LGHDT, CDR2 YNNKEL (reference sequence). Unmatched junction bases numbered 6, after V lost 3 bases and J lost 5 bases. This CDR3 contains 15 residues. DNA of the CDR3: TGTGCCAGCAGCCACCTGGCGGGAGATACCGGGGAGCTGTTTTTT. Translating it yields CASSHLAGDTGELFF.

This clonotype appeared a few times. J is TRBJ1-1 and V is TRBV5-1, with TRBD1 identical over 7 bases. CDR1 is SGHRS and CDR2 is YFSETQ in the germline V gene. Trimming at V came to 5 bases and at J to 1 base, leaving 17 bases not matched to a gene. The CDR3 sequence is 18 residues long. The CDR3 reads CASSLFGDSDIKNTEAFF. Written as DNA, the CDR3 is TGCGCCAGCAGTTTGTTTGGGGACAGTGACATAAAGAACACTGAAGCTTTCTTT.

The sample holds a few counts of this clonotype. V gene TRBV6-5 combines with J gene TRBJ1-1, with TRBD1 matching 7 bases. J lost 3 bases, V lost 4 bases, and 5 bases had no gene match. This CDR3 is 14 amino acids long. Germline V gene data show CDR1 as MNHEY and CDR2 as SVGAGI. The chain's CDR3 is CASSLTGTDTEAFF. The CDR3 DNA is TGTGCCAGCAGTTTGACAGGGACGGACACTGAAGCTTTCTTT.

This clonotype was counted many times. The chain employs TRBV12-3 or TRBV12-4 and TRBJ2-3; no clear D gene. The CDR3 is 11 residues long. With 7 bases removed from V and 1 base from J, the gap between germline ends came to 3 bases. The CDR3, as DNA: TGTGCCAGCACGGGCACAGATACGCAGTATTTT. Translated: CASTGTDTQYF.

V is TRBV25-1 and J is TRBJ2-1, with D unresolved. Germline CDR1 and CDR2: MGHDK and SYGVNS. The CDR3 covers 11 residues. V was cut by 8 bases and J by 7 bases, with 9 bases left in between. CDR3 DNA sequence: TGTGCCAGCCTCAGGTTGAATGAGCAGTTCTTC. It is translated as CASLRLNEQFF.

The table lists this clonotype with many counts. CDR3: CASTEATGHPGAKNIQYF. In DNA, the CDR3 is TGTGCCAGCACAGAGGCCACTGGACACCCTGGGGCCAAAAACATTCAGTACTTC. The chain joins TRBV6-2 or TRBV6-3 to TRBJ2-4, with D possibly being TRBD1 (5 bases). The CDR3 sequence is 18 residues long. In germline, CDR1 is MNHEY, CDR2 SVGEGT. Trimming cost V 7 bases and J 1 base, with 23 bases left between them.

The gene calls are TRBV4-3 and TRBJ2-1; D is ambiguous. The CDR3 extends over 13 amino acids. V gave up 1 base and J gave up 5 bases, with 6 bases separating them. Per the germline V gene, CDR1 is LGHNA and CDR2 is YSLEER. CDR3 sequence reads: CASSQALNNEQFF. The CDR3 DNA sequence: TGCGCCAGCAGCCAAGCCCTAAACAATGAGCAGTTCTTC.

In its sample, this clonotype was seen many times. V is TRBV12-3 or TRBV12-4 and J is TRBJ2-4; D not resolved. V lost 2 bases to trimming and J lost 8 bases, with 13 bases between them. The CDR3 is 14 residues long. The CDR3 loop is CASSLSQDPDIQYF. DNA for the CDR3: TGTGCCAGCAGTTTATCCCAGGACCCGGACATTCAGTACTTC.

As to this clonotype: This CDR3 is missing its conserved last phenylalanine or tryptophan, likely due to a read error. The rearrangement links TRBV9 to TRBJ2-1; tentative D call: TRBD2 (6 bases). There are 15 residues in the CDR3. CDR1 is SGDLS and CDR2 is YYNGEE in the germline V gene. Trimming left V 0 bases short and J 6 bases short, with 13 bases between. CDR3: CASSVEVGSGNEQFL. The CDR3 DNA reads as TGTGCCAGCAGCGTAGAGGTCGGGAGCGGCAATGAGCAGTTCTTG.

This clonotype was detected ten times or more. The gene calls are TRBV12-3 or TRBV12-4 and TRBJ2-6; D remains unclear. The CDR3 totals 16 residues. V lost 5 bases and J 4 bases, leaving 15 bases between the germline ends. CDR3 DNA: TGTGCCAGCAGTCACGCTAGGAGTACCGGGGCCAACGTCCTGACTTTC. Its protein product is CASSHARSTGANVLTF.

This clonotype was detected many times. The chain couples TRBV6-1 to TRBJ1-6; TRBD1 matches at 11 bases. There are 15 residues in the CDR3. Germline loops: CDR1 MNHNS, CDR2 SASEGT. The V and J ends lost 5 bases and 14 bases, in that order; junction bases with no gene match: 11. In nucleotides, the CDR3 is TGTGCCAGCAGTCAACCGGGACAGGGGGACTTGTCCCTCCACTTT. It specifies CASSQPGQGDLSLHF.

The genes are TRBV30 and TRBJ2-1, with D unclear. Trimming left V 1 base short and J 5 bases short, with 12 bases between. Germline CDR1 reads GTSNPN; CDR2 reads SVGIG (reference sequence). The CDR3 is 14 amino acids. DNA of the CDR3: TGTGCCTGGAGTGGACGACTCCGAAACAATGAGCAGTTCTTC. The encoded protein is CAWSGRLRNNEQFF.

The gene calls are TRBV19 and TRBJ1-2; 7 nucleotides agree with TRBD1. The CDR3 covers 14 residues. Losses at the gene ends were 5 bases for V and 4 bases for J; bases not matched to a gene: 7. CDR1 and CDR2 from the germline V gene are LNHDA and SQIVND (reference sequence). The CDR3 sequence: CASSAPRDSYGYTF. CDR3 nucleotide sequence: TGTGCCAGTAGTGCCCCCCGGGACAGCTATGGCTACACCTTC.

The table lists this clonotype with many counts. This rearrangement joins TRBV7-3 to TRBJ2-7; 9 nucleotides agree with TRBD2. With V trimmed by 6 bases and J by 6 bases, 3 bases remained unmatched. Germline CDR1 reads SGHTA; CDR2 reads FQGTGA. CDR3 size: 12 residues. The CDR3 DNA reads TGTGCCAGCAGTCAGGGACTAGCCGAGCAGTACTTC. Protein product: CASSQGLAEQYF.

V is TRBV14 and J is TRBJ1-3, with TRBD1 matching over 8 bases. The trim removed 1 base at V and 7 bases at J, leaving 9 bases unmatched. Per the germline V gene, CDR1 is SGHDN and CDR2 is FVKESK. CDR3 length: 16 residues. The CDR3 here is CASSQGATGGRNTIYF. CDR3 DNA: TGTGCCAGCAGCCAAGGAGCAACAGGGGGAAGGAACACCATATATTTT.

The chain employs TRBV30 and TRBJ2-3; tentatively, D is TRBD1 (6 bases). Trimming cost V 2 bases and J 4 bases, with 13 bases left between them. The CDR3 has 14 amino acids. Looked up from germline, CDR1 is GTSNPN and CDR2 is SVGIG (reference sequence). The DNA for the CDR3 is TGTGCCTGGAGTCGAGGGGGTAGTGCAGATACGCAGTATTTT. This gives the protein CAWSRGGSADTQYF.

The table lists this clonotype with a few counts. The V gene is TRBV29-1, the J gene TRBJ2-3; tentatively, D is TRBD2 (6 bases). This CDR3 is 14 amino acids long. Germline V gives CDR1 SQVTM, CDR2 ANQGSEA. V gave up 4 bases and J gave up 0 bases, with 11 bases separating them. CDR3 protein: CSVAIAASTDTQYF. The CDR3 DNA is TGCAGCGTTGCCATAGCGGCTAGCACAGATACGCAGTATTTT.

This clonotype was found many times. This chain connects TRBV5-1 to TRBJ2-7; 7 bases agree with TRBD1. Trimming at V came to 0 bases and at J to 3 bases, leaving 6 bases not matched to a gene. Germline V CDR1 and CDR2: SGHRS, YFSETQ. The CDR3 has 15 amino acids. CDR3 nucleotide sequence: TGCGCCAGCAGCTTGGGGGACAGTCTATTCTACGAGCAGTACTTC. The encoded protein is CASSLGDSLFYEQYF.

CDR3 region: CASSYLSLTGISLYNEQFF. The CDR3 DNA reads as TGTGCCAGCAGTTATCTCTCCCTAACCGGGATTTCGCTATACAATGAGCAGTTCTTC. The genes are TRBV12-3 or TRBV12-4 and TRBJ2-1, with TRBD2 as a possible D gene (5 bases). The CDR3 runs to 19 residues. Trimming took 4 bases from V and 4 from J, leaving 26 bases between them.

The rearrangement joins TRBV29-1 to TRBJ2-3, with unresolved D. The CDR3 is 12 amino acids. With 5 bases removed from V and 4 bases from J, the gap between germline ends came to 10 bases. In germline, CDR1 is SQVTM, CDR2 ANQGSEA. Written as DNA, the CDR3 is TGCAGCGTTCAATCGGAACCAGATACGCAGTATTTT. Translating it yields CSVQSEPDTQYF.

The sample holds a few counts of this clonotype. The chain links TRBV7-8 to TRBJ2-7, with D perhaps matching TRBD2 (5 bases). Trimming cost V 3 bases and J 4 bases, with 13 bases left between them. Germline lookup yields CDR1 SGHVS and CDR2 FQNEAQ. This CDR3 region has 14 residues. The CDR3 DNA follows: TGTGCCAGCAGCTTTGGTAGCGTCGCATACGAGCAGTACTTC. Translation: CASSFGSVAYEQYF.

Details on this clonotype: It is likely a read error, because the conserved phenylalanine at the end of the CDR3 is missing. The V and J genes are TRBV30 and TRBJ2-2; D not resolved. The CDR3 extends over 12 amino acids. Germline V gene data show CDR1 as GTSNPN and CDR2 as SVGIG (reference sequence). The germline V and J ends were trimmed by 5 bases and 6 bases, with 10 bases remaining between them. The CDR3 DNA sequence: TGTGCCTGGGTTCTTAGCTCCGGGGAGCTGTTTTCT. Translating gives CAWVLSSGELFS.

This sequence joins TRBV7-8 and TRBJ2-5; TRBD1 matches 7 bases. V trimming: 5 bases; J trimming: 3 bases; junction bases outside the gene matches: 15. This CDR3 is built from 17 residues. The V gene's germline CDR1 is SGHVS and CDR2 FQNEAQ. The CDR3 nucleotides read TGTGCCAGCAGCCCCACCCGACAGGGTCTAATAGAAGAGACCCAGTACTTC. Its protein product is CASSPTRQGLIEETQYF.

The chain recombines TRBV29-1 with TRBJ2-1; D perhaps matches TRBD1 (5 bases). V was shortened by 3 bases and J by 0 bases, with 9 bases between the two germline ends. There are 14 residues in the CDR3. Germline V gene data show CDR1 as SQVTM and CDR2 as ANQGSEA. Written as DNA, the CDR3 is TGCAGCGTTGACAGACAGCCCTCCTACAATGAGCAGTTCTTC. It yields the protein CSVDRQPSYNEQFF.

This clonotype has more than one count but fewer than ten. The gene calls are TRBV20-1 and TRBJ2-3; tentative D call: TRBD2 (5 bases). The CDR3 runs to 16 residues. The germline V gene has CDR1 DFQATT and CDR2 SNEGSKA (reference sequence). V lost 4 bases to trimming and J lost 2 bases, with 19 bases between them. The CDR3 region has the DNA TGCAGTGCTAAGGGTATACCGGGGAAACCCACAGATACGCAGTATTTT. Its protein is CSAKGIPGKPTDTQYF.

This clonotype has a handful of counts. Written as DNA, the CDR3 is TGCGCCAGCAGCCCGGCGGGGGGGTTAGATCAGCCCCAGCATTTT. Translating it yields CASSPAGGLDQPQHF. The V and J genes are TRBV5-1 and TRBJ1-5; D is perhaps TRBD1 (5 bases). This CDR3 has 15 amino acids. Germline CDR1 SGHRS, CDR2 YFSETQ. The V end was cut by 4 bases, the J end by 5 bases, with 16 bases between.

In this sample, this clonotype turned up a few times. CDR3 sequence: CASSHTDNSPLHF. The DNA of the CDR3 is TGTGCCAGCAGCCACACAGATAATTCACCCCTCCACTTT. The rearrangement links TRBV14 to TRBJ1-6, with unresolved D. Per germline, CDR1 SGHDN and CDR2 FVKESK. V was cut by 3 bases and J by 5 bases, with 5 bases left in between. This CDR3 comprises 13 residues. Full variable domain (outside the CDR3, taken from reference TRBV14 and TRBJ1-6): EAGVTQFPSHSVIEKGQTVTLRCDPISGHDNLYWYRRVMGKEIKFLLHFVKESKQDESGMPNNRFLAERTGGTYSTLKVQPAELEDSGVYFCASSHTDNSPLHFGNGTRLTVT.

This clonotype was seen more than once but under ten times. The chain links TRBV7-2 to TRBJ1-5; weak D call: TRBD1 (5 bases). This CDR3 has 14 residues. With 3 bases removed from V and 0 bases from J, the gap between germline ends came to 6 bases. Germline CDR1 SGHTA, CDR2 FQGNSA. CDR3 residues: CASSFDSSNQPQHF. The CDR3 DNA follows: TGTGCCAGCAGCTTTGACAGTAGCAATCAGCCCCAGCATTTT. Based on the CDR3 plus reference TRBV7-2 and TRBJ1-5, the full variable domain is GAGVSQSPSNKVTEKGKDVELRCDPISGHTALYWYRQSLGQGLEFLIYFQGNSAPDKSGLPSDRFSAERTGGSVSTLTIQRTQQEDSAVYLCASSFDSSNQPQHFGDGTRLSIL.

This chain's CDR3 is CASSALQGRTDTQYF. CDR3 DNA: TGTGCCAGCAGCGCCCTCCAGGGACGCACAGATACGCAGTATTTT. The chain couples TRBV9 to TRBJ2-3; D may correspond to TRBD1 or TRBD2 (5 bases each). The CDR3 totals 15 residues. V was clipped by 3 bases and J by 1 base, with 12 bases between them. From germline, CDR1 is SGDLS and CDR2 YYNGEE.